The 28 T cell receptor beta chains below come from one sample, sequenced in a study of blood T cell repertoires in COVID-19. Libraries were prepared by immunoSEQ multiplex PCR; TCRdb keeps only in-frame clonotypes and omits some of them. There are 99,000 or so clones in the sample; around 83% occur only once, and 2% lies in the top ten. The sample was peripheral blood. The receptors were sampled from a man between 65 and 85 years old with active or convalescent COVID-19.

The chain links TRBV19 to TRBJ2-2, with D possibly being TRBD1 (6 bases). The length of the CDR3 is 14 residues. V shed 3 bases and J shed 5 bases, with 10 bases lying between them. Per germline, CDR1 LNHDA and CDR2 SQIVND (reference sequence). CDR3 in amino acids: CASSIRQGTGELFF. For the CDR3, the DNA is TGTGCCAGTAGTATTCGGCAGGGGACCGGGGAGCTGTTTTTT.

The rearrangement links TRBV4-3 to TRBJ1-1; TRBD1 aligns across 8 bases. J gave up 11 bases and V 5 bases, and 7 bases lay outside the gene matches. The CDR3 loop spans 12 amino acids. The V gene's germline CDR1 is LGHNA and CDR2 YSLEER. CDR3 DNA: TGCGCCAGCAGCTCCTCGGACAGGGTGGCTTTCTTT. It is translated as CASSSSDRVAFF.

The chain combines TRBV5-1 with TRBJ2-1; 7 positions agree with TRBD1. Germline CDR1 is SGHRS and CDR2 is YFSETQ. V gave up 1 base and J gave up 1 base; unmatched junction bases: 2. The CDR3 totals 15 residues. CDR3 amino acids: CASSLQGQSYNEQFF. The CDR3 DNA sequence: TGCGCCAGCAGCTTGCAGGGACAGTCCTACAATGAGCAGTTCTTC.

This chain connects TRBV7-9 to TRBJ2-7; TRBD1 matches 10 bases. CDR3 length: 17 amino acids. Trimming cost V 5 bases and J 2 bases; bases outside gene matches: 12. The germline V gene encodes CDR1 SEHNR and CDR2 FQNEAQ (reference sequence). CDR3 sequence (DNA): TGTGCCAGCAGCATATCACCGGGACAGGGGTCTCCCTACGAGCAGTACTTC. Its translation: CASSISPGQGSPYEQYF.

The CDR3 spells CASSTAVARNIQYF. In nucleotides, the CDR3 is TGTGCCAGCAGTACCGCCGTAGCCCGAAACATTCAGTACTTC. The chain links TRBV28 to TRBJ2-4; D not resolved. Germline values: CDR1 MDHEN, CDR2 SYDVKM. Trimming cost V 5 bases and J 6 bases, with 14 bases left between them. This CDR3 has 14 amino acids.

The V gene is TRBV3-1 (or the pseudogene TRBV3-2), the J gene TRBJ2-7; 11 positions match TRBD1. The CDR3 consists of 15 residues. Germline CDR1 and CDR2: LGHDT and YNNKEL (reference sequence). V was clipped by 1 base and J by 3 bases; unmatched bases: 2. The CDR3 sequence: CASSQGDRGIYEQYF. The CDR3 DNA reads as TGTGCCAGCAGCCAAGGGGACAGGGGGATCTACGAGCAGTACTTC.

The V and J genes are TRBV18 and TRBJ2-5; D is undetermined. Germline loops: CDR1 KGHSH, CDR2 LQKENI. The ends were cut back, 3 bases at V and 5 bases at J, with 7 bases in the middle. The CDR3 sequence is 12 residues long. CDR3 nucleotide sequence: TGTGCCAGCTCACCGGGCCGGGAGACCCAGTACTTC. Amino acids: CASSPGRETQYF.

The DNA of the CDR3 is TGTGCCAGCGGGCCTCGGGAGAGGAGAGAAAAACTGTTTTTT. This gives the protein CASGPRERREKLFF. J is TRBJ1-4 and V is TRBV2, with D hard to call. Germline CDR1 is SNHLY and CDR2 is FYNNEI. V was trimmed by 8 bases and J by 8 bases, leaving 18 bases between them. This CDR3 is built from 14 residues.

The V call is TRBV19, the J call TRBJ1-1; D is possibly TRBD1 (5 bases). The CDR3 length is 15 residues. V shed 1 base and J shed 0 bases, with 9 bases lying between them. The germline gives CDR1 LNHDA, CDR2 SQIVND (reference sequence). The CDR3 nucleotides read TGTGCCAGTAGTATAGGGGGCGGAATGAACACTGAAGCTTTCTTT. This codes for CASSIGGGMNTEAFF.

J is TRBJ2-5 and V is TRBV9; 11 bases align to TRBD2. V gave up 0 bases and J gave up 2 bases; unmatched junction bases: 3. CDR1 is SGDLS, CDR2 YYNGEE, per germline. The CDR3 consists of 16 residues. The CDR3 DNA is TGTGCCAGCAGCGTAGGCCCTAGCGGGGGGCAAGAGACCCAGTACTTC. It encodes CASSVGPSGGQETQYF.

The chain recombines TRBV18 with TRBJ1-2; D possibly corresponds to TRBD1 (5 bases). Germline V gene lookup returns CDR1 KGHSH and CDR2 LQKENI. The CDR3 has 14 residues. V was cut by 2 bases and J by 8 bases, with 15 bases left in between. Here the CDR3 DNA reads TGTGCCAGCTCACCAGAAGTAGGGGCGCGGGGCTACACCTTC. Translated: CASSPEVGARGYTF. The entire variable domain, with the rest obtained from reference TRBV18 and TRBJ1-2, is as follows: NAGVMQNPRHLVRRRGQEARLRCSPMKGHSHVYWYRQLPEEGLKFMVYLQKENIIDESGMPKERFSAEFPKEGPSILRIQQVVRGDSAAYFCASSPEVGARGYTFGSGTRLTVV.

V and J are TRBV6-5 and TRBJ1-1; D is uncertain. Germline V gene sequence: CDR1 MNHEY, CDR2 SVGAGI. The CDR3 has 13 amino acids. V was clipped by 7 bases and J by 1 base, with 10 bases between them. CDR3 sequence: CASTPRENTEAFF. The CDR3 region has the DNA TGTGCCAGCACTCCGAGGGAGAACACTGAAGCTTTCTTT.

V is TRBV7-9 and J is TRBJ2-2; D remains ambiguous. Germline V lookup: CDR1 SEHNR, CDR2 FQNEAQ (reference sequence). The V and J ends lost 5 bases and 1 base respectively, with 8 bases between them. This CDR3 region has 14 residues. The CDR3 coding sequence is TGTGCCAGCAGCATTCCCAGGAACACCGGGGAGCTGTTTTTT. Its translation is CASSIPRNTGELFF.

This clone was seen a handful of times. The chain links TRBV18 to TRBJ1-2; 8 nucleotides agree with TRBD1. Germline trimming cut 3 bases from V and 5 bases from J; bases unmatched to any gene: 5. Germline values: CDR1 KGHSH, CDR2 LQKENI. The CDR3 sequence is 14 residues long. CDR3 protein: CASSPGQGEYGYTF. The CDR3 DNA is TGTGCCAGCTCACCCGGACAGGGTGAATATGGCTACACCTTC.

The gene calls are TRBV5-4 and TRBJ1-1; 7 bases line up with TRBD1. CDR3 length: 15 amino acids. The junction had 10 bases not matched to a gene; V was cut back by 3 bases and J by 5 bases. Germline CDR1 SGHNT, CDR2 YYREEE (reference sequence). CDR3 sequence reads: CASSSPGQLGTEAFF. The CDR3 coding sequence is TGTGCCAGCAGCTCCCCGGGACAGCTAGGGACTGAAGCTTTCTTT.

The rearrangement joins TRBV10-3 to TRBJ1-2, with D possibly being TRBD1 (6 bases). Germline CDR1 ENHRY, CDR2 SYGVKD. The CDR3 totals 13 residues. V was trimmed by 5 bases and J by 6 bases, leaving 13 bases between them. CDR3 bases: TGTGCCATCAGTCCAGGGGAAGTCAATGGCTACACCTTC. Translating gives CAISPGEVNGYTF.

The chain is built from TRBV5-1 and TRBJ2-5; weak D call: TRBD2 (5 bases). The CDR3 extends over 15 amino acids. CDR1 is SGHRS and CDR2 is YFSETQ in the germline V gene. V lost 0 bases and J 1 base, leaving 10 bases between the germline ends. This chain's CDR3 is CASSLAEGPQETQYF. CDR3 in DNA: TGCGCCAGCAGCTTGGCCGAGGGCCCCCAAGAGACCCAGTACTTC.

Only one count was recorded for this clone. The chain couples TRBV18 to TRBJ2-6; D unclear. This CDR3 is built from 15 residues. Germline loops: CDR1 KGHSH, CDR2 LQKENI. V lost 2 bases and J lost 1, with 6 bases in between. Here the CDR3 DNA reads TGTGCCAGCTCACCATCTACGTCTGGGGCCAACGTCCTGACTTTC. Translation gives CASSPSTSGANVLTF.

The rearrangement uses TRBV30 and TRBJ2-2; the match to TRBD2 covers 10 bases. Germline assignment: CDR1 GTSNPN and CDR2 SVGIG (reference sequence). The CDR3 loop spans 13 amino acids. V was pared by 3 bases and J by 6 bases, with 1 base of the junction left unmatched. The CDR3 coding sequence is TGTGCCTGGAGGAGCGGGGGGGCCGGGGAGCTGTTTTTT. This gives the protein CAWRSGGAGELFF.

The chain recombines TRBV5-1 with TRBJ2-2, with 7 bases lining up with TRBD1. V was pared by 2 bases and J by 3 bases, with 4 bases of the junction left unmatched. Germline loops: CDR1 SGHRS, CDR2 YFSETQ. This CDR3 has 15 amino acids. DNA for the CDR3: TGCGCCAGCAGCTTAGGGGGCCGGGACACCGGGGAGCTGTTTTTT. Protein product: CASSLGGRDTGELFF.

V and J are TRBV6-5 and TRBJ2-1; D possibly corresponds to TRBD2 (5 bases). Between the trimmed V and J ends, which lost 6 bases and 10 bases, there was a span of 10 bases. The germline gives CDR1 MNHEY, CDR2 SVGAGI. The CDR3 extends over 11 amino acids. CDR3 nucleotide sequence: TGTGCCAGCAGACTAGTTCACGAGCAGTTCTTC. Translation: CASRLVHEQFF.

The chain links TRBV29-1 to TRBJ1-6; 10 nucleotides line up with TRBD1. J lost 6 bases, V lost 7 bases, and 9 bases had no gene match. The CDR3 has 15 amino acids. In germline, CDR1 is SQVTM, CDR2 ANQGSEA. Written as DNA, the CDR3 is TGCAGCGCCCAGATCGGGGACAGGGGTAATTCACCCCTCCACTTT. It translates to CSAQIGDRGNSPLHF.

This rearrangement joins TRBV20-1 to TRBJ1-1; D gene ambiguous. The CDR3 extends over 10 amino acids. Trimming cost V 5 bases and J 2 bases, with 3 bases left between them. Looked up from germline, CDR1 is DFQATT and CDR2 is SNEGSKA (reference sequence). DNA for the CDR3: TGCAGTGCTTATAACACTGAAGCTTTCTTT. Translating gives CSAYNTEAFF.

This clone was picked up one time. This chain joins TRBV5-1 and TRBJ2-7; 8 bases match TRBD1. CDR3 length: 15 amino acids. After removal of 3 bases from V and 2 bases from J, the junction contained 7 bases not matched to a gene. Germline V gene sequence: CDR1 SGHRS, CDR2 YFSETQ. Here the CDR3 reads CASSSWTGLTYEQYF. The CDR3 DNA reads TGCGCCAGCAGCTCCTGGACAGGGCTGACCTACGAGCAGTACTTC.

This clone was seen a single time. This sequence joins TRBV9 and TRBJ1-2; 7 nucleotides align to TRBD1. Germline CDR1 reads SGDLS; CDR2 reads YYNGEE. CDR3 length equals 16 residues. V lost 3 bases to trimming and J lost 6 bases; unmatched junction nucleotides: 14. The CDR3 loop is CASSAQGQPTVDGYTF. For the CDR3, the DNA is TGTGCCAGCAGCGCCCAGGGACAGCCAACGGTGGATGGCTACACCTTC.

This clone was seen a handful of times. The rearrangement uses TRBV5-4 and TRBJ1-1; 8 nucleotides align to TRBD1. Germline V gene sequence: CDR1 SGHNT, CDR2 YYREEE (reference sequence). V was clipped by 3 bases and J by 5 bases; unmatched bases: 6. This CDR3 region has 14 residues. This CDR3 is CASSSQGVKTEAFF. The CDR3 DNA sequence: TGTGCCAGCAGCTCACAGGGGGTAAAGACTGAAGCTTTCTTT.

This rearrangement joins TRBV9 to TRBJ2-3; D possibly corresponds to TRBD2 (5 bases). Trimming pared 4 bases from V and 4 bases from J, leaving 16 bases between. CDR1 and CDR2 (germline): SGDLS, YYNGEE. The CDR3 covers 15 residues. This CDR3 is CASSSLGELSDTQYF. The CDR3 bases are TGTGCCAGCAGCTCCCTGGGAGAACTATCAGATACGCAGTATTTT.

The chain employs TRBV5-1 and TRBJ1-1, with 8 bases that match TRBD1. CDR1 and CDR2 (germline): SGHRS, YFSETQ. This CDR3 is 15 amino acids long. V gave up 3 bases and J gave up 2 bases; unmatched junction bases: 6. The CDR3 is CASSSQTGANTEAFF. CDR3 nucleotide sequence: TGCGCCAGCAGCTCCCAGACAGGGGCTAACACTGAAGCTTTCTTT.